The source of this TCR beta chain is a study of regulatory T cells in long-lasting Graves disease. On this clonotype itself: Antigen: not known.

The study's findings and limits: Relative to newly diagnosed Graves' patients, persistent ones had lower TCR diversity. The persistent group shared 2,741 public clonotypes, more than the 950 to 1,000 shared by new patients.

J was trimmed by 7 bases and V by 6 bases; bases with no gene match: 8. The CDR3 is 15 amino acids. CDR1 MNHEY and CDR2 SVGEGT come from the germline V gene. Researchers made TCR beta libraries by using iRepertoire HTBI primers and running Arm-PCR on CDR3 regions. As processed by the authors: Across the samples, identification revealed approximately 66 TRBV and some 14 TRBJ segments. TCRdb recomputed calls from the multiplex PCR reads with MiXCR, one row per CDR3 protein. Clone size and V and J calls follow TCRdb, not the original study. The table lists 700,000 or so distinct CDR3 sequences, around 30% of them singletons, with 42% in the top ten. Time point specified: persistent/refractory GD, antithyroid drugs over 5 years with positive TRAb. PBMC-derived RNA was used for the TCR library. Into tubes containing EDTA, approximately 9.4 milliliters of peripheral blood were drawn.

The rearrangement uses TRBV6-2 or TRBV6-3 and TRBJ2-2; 10 nucleotides agree with TRBD1. The sequence came from a female donor with Graves disease. The specimen was peripheral blood mononuclear cells (PBMCs), collected when the disease was refractory, from a patient treated with antithyroid drugs. CDR3 loop: CASRPGTGVDGELFF. CDR3 bases: TGTGCCAGCAGACCCGGGACAGGGGTGGACGGGGAGCTGTTTTTT.